This T cell receptor beta chain was found in a study of T cells in localized non-small cell lung cancer. This table comes from immunoSEQ multiplex PCR, and its TCRdb copy is limited to in-frame clones, with some not included. The sample has approximately 3,000 clones; approximately 35% are singletons. By sample share, this clone is medium-sized. The CDR3 spans 16 residues. Between the trimmed V and J ends, which lost 7 bases and 3 bases, there was a span of 20 bases. Germline V gives CDR1 MNHGY, CDR2 SAAAGT. The origin of this receptor is a male donor aged 60 or over with stage I squamous cell lung carcinoma. The chain employs TRBV6-8 and TRBJ2-3; weak D call: TRBD2 (6 bases). The input for sequencing was normal lung tissue next to the tumor, taken before any cancer treatment. This chain's CDR3 is CASTPAEGLRTDTQYF. The DNA of the CDR3 is TGTGCCAGCACCCCGGCCGAGGGACTGCGGACAGATACGCAGTATTTT.